The 9 T cell receptor beta chains below all came from one sample that was sequenced in a study of CD8 T cells in Susac syndrome. The authors reverse transcribed roughly 0.5 to 1 ug RNA with random hexamers. TCRdb re-called the immunoSEQ multiplex PCR reads with MiXCR, one entry per CDR3 protein. The table includes 69,000 or so distinct CDR3 sequences, around 93% detected once. Sequenced input: CD8+ T cells from PBMCs. These receptors all come from a human donor in good health.

This clonotype was seen only once. The chain couples TRBV14 to TRBJ1-2; the match to TRBD1 covers 8 bases. The CDR3 sequence is 13 residues long. V lost 5 bases to trimming and J lost 8 bases; unmatched junction nucleotides: 7. Germline CDR1 and CDR2: SGHDN and FVKESK. The CDR3 sequence is CASSSRDRKGYTF. As DNA, the CDR3 is TGTGCCAGCAGCTCACGGGACAGGAAAGGCTACACCTTC.

The V call is TRBV29-1, the J call TRBJ1-1; D unresolved. V lost 3 bases and J 8 bases, leaving 13 bases between the germline ends. CDR1 and CDR2 from the germline V gene are SQVTM and ANQGSEA. The CDR3 loop spans 12 amino acids. CDR3 sequence reads: CSVEEGGSEAFF. Here the CDR3 DNA reads TGCAGCGTTGAGGAGGGAGGGTCCGAAGCTTTCTTT.

In its sample, this clonotype was seen a few times. The chain uses TRBV13 and TRBJ1-5, with unresolved D. Per germline, CDR1 PRHDT and CDR2 FYEKMQ (reference sequence). V lost 1 base and J lost 0, with 7 bases in between. The CDR3 is 15 residues long. This CDR3 is CASSLAPGSNQPQHF. CDR3 coding DNA: TGTGCCAGCAGCTTAGCTCCGGGTAGCAATCAGCCCCAGCATTTT.

The gene calls are TRBV7-9 and TRBJ2-7; 9 positions agree with TRBD1. V shed 1 base and J 5 bases; nucleotides not matched to a gene: 3. Germline CDR1 and CDR2: SEHNR and FQNEAQ (reference sequence). This CDR3 contains 14 residues. The CDR3 loop reads CASSLGTGVDEQYF. CDR3 DNA: TGTGCCAGCAGCTTAGGGACAGGGGTCGACGAGCAGTACTTC.

The V call is TRBV4-3, the J call TRBJ2-5; D might be TRBD2 (6 bases). Trimming stripped 4 bases from V and 5 bases from J, with 20 bases between. Germline CDR1 and CDR2: LGHNA and YSLEER. The CDR3 totals 16 residues. The CDR3 nucleotides are TGCGCCAGCAGCCCCTCTGTGACGGGGGTGAGGGAGACCCAGTACTTC. Translated, it gives CASSPSVTGVRETQYF.

The chain joins TRBV29-1 to TRBJ1-5, with D possibly matching TRBD1 (5 bases). Deletions cut 4 bases from V and 4 bases from J, with 11 bases between. CDR1 and CDR2 (germline): SQVTM, ANQGSEA. CDR3 length: 13 residues. This CDR3 is CSVGGDRNQPQHF. The CDR3 DNA is TGCAGCGTTGGCGGGGACCGTAATCAGCCCCAGCATTTT.

V and J are TRBV7-2 and TRBJ2-3, with 11 nucleotides matching TRBD2. CDR3 length: 17 residues. Unmatched junction bases numbered 8, after V lost 4 bases and J lost 2 bases. Germline-derived CDR1 and CDR2 are SGHTA and FQGNSA. The CDR3 is CASSSLAGGRNTDTQYF. The CDR3, as DNA: TGTGCCAGCAGCTCTCTAGCGGGGGGAAGGAACACAGATACGCAGTATTTT.

J is TRBJ2-7 and V is TRBV29-1; D might be TRBD2 (6 bases). Germline CDR1 and CDR2: SQVTM and ANQGSEA. The V gene lost 5 bases and the J gene lost 4 bases, with 15 bases spanning the gap. The CDR3 has 13 residues. The CDR3 reads CSVYGQGGYEQYF. CDR3 bases: TGCAGCGTTTATGGTCAGGGAGGATACGAGCAGTACTTC.

The chain has TRBV5-1 and TRBJ1-1; 9 positions agree with TRBD1. In germline, CDR1 is SGHRS, CDR2 YFSETQ. The CDR3 loop spans 14 amino acids. The trim removed 7 bases at V and 4 bases at J, leaving 8 bases unmatched. The chain's CDR3 is CASATGTGFTEAFF. The CDR3 bases are TGCGCCAGCGCGACCGGGACAGGGTTCACTGAAGCTTTCTTT.